The rows below give T cell receptor beta chains drawn from one sample of a study of blood T cell repertoires in COVID-19. TCRdb's table, derived via immunoSEQ multiplex PCR, lists solely in-frame clones and lacks some. The sample records some 210,000 clones, almost 85% being singletons. Sequencing used peripheral blood. These receptors all stem from a woman aged 70-85 years with active or convalescent COVID-19. Each CDR3 is given with its conserved first and last residue. Each record gives: J gene, clone size, D gene, V gene, CDR3 protein, CDR3 DNA. A D gene is named only where the DNA matches it firmly. The listing skips clone size in some rows; elsewhere it reads once, few, many or a size class.

>TRBJ2-7|-|TRBD2|TRBV6-6
CASSYGAGGSYEQYF
TGTGCCAGCAGTTACGGGGCGGGAGGGTCCTACGAGCAGTACTTC
>TRBJ2-3|once|-|TRBV4-2
CASSQDGGPRTQYF
TGTGCCAGCAGCCAAGATGGTGGTCCCCGGACGCAGTATTTT
>TRBJ2-7|-|TRBD1|TRBV7-7
CASSLAGTGTGTFSSYEQYF
TGTGCTAGCAGCTTAGCCGGTACCGGGACAGGGACGTTTTCCTCCTACGAGCAGTACTTC
>TRBJ2-7|-|-|TRBV7-9
CASSLTEGEYEQYF
TGTGCCAGCAGCTTAACCGAGGGGGAGTACGAGCAGTACTTC
>TRBJ1-6|few|TRBD1|TRBV4-2
CASRRTGAKSPLHF
TGTGCCAGCAGACGGACAGGGGCGAAATCACCCCTCCACTTT
>TRBJ1-5|-|-|TRBV6-5
CASSYSNQKNQPQHF
TGTGCCAGCAGTTACTCGAATCAGAAAAATCAGCCCCAGCATTTT
>TRBJ1-4|-|TRBD1|TRBV3-1/TRBV3-2
CASSLRGQSNEKLFF
TGTGCCAGCAGCCTGAGGGGACAGAGTAATGAAAAACTGTTTTTT
>TRBJ2-1|-|TRBD2|TRBV4-1
CASSQDQLAGSSSYNEQFF
TGCGCCAGCAGCCAAGATCAACTAGCGGGATCGAGCTCCTACAATGAGCAGTTCTTC
>TRBJ1-3|-|TRBD1|TRBV9
CASSSWLGTGQDTIYF
TGTGCCAGCAGCTCATGGCTCGGGACAGGGCAGGACACCATATATTTT
>TRBJ2-3|-|-|TRBV2
CASSSGQGRDTQYF
TGTGCCAGCAGTAGCGGGCAGGGCAGAGATACGCAGTATTTT
>TRBJ2-7|-|-|TRBV5-1
CASSLAQTALGYEQYF
TGCGCCAGCAGCTTGGCCCAAACCGCGCTTGGCTACGAGCAGTACTTC
>TRBJ2-7|-|TRBD2|TRBV11-2
CASSLGLAGYEQYF
TGTGCCAGCAGCTTAGGCCTAGCGGGGTACGAGCAGTACTTC
>TRBJ1-1|-|TRBD1|TRBV24-1
CATSDGTGGHPKFNTEAFF
TGTGCCACCAGTGACGGGACAGGGGGCCATCCTAAGTTCAACACTGAAGCTTTCTTT
>TRBJ2-7|-|TRBD2|TRBV20-1
CSASAGGGEQYF
TGCAGTGCTAGTGCGGGGGGTGGGGAGCAGTACTTC
>TRBJ2-5|-|TRBD1|TRBV5-6
CASSIGTGTTQTQYF
TGTGCCAGCTCTATAGGGACAGGGACTACACAGACCCAGTACTTC
>TRBJ2-3|-|TRBD2|TRBV13
CASSLGLAGTGGTDTQYF
TGTGCCAGCAGCTTGGGACTAGCGGGGACCGGGGGCACAGATACGCAGTATTTT
>TRBJ2-7|-|-|TRBV4-2
CASSQDRRTPYEQYF
TGTGCCAGCAGCCAAGATCGAAGGACTCCCTACGAGCAGTACTTC
>TRBJ1-6|-|TRBD1|TRBV6-1
CASSEQWFGTGGGRLNSPLHF
TGTGCCAGCAGTGAACAATGGTTCGGGACAGGGGGCGGCCGACTGAATTCACCCCTCCACTTT
>TRBJ2-2|-|-|TRBV5-1
CASSEGAGELFF
TGCGCCAGCAGCGAGGGGGCCGGGGAGCTGTTTTTT
>TRBJ1-4|-|-|TRBV10-2
CASSEFEQAGEKLFF
TGCGCCAGCAGTGAGTTCGAACAGGCCGGCGAAAAACTGTTTTTT
>TRBJ1-1|-|-|TRBV24-1
CATNGGGNTEAFF
TGTGCCACCAACGGGGGAGGGAACACTGAAGCTTTCTTT
>TRBJ2-7|-|-|TRBV11-2
CASRLRTAGTYEQYF
TGTGCCAGCCGCCTACGGACAGCGGGAACCTACGAGCAGTACTTC